This TCR beta chain was identified in a study of cytomegalovirus exposure and HLA in healthy donors. The CDR3 is 18 amino acids. Germline-derived CDR1 and CDR2 are MGHRA and YSYEKL. Germline trimming cut 0 bases from V and 4 bases from J; bases unmatched to any gene: 10. Assay: immunoSEQ multiplex PCR; the TCRdb copy retains only in-frame clones and omits some. The sample yields approximately 140,000 clones, more than 75% seen once. This sequence was found in a man aged 18 to 29 in good health and CMV-seropositive. The genes are TRBV4-1 and TRBJ2-1; 9 bases map to TRBD2. Sequencing was carried out using PBMCs. The CDR3 protein is CASSQDPQGLAVYNEQFF. The CDR3 DNA reads TGCGCCAGCAGCCAAGATCCGCAGGGACTAGCAGTATACAATGAGCAGTTCTTC.